This T cell receptor (beta chain) was found in a study of blood T cell repertoires in COVID-19. About the study: T cells, B-cell-depleted T cells, or PBMCs supplied cDNA or gDNA.

Germline V CDR1 and CDR2: MNHNS, SASEGT. This CDR3 comprises 17 residues. Trimming removed 2 bases at V and 2 bases at J, with 16 bases between. Per the authors' pipeline: Amplifying reference gene primers gave estimates of nucleated cell counts. Here immunoSEQ multiplex PCR was the method, and the copy in TCRdb shows in-frame clones only, minus some. V, J and clone size were drawn from that table, and D and trimming were deduced from the DNA. The table has 80,000 to 95,000 clones, 80% to 85% seen once. This clonotype was obtained from a woman aged 80 or older with active or convalescent COVID-19. The chain links TRBV6-1 to TRBJ2-1; D might be TRBD1 (5 bases). Sequenced input: peripheral blood. The CDR3 region has the DNA TGTGCCAGCAGTGAACAAAGACAGATCCTCACCTACAATGAGCAGTTCTTC. Protein product: CASSEQRQILTYNEQFF.